The 8 T cell receptor beta chains presented below share a single source sample, sequenced in a study of OX40 agonist ivuxolimab in advanced cancers. Measured with immunoSEQ multiplex PCR; TCRdb has only the in-frame clones, and not every one. Seen here are tens of thousands of clones, 70% to 90% observed once, and the top ten hold under 2.5%. Specimen: CD4+ or CD8+ T cells sorted from blood, collected in a trial of the OX40 agonist ivuxolimab. The receptors come from an adult with an advanced solid tumor such as melanoma, head and neck, liver or kidney cancer.

This clone was observed a few times. The CDR3 loop reads CASSGQQGGNTEAFF. CDR3 in DNA: TGTGCCAGCAGTGGCCAGCAGGGAGGGAACACTGAAGCTTTCTTT. The chain combines TRBV6-6 with TRBJ1-1; D possibly corresponds to TRBD1 (5 bases). Trimming left V 5 bases short and J 1 base short, with 14 bases between. The CDR3 contains 15 residues. Germline CDR1 is MNHNY and CDR2 is SVGAGI (reference sequence).

The chain is built from TRBV5-1 and TRBJ2-2; 8 nucleotides agree with TRBD1. V shed 4 bases and J 7 bases; nucleotides not matched to a gene: 6. Germline assignment: CDR1 SGHRS and CDR2 YFSETQ. The CDR3 contains 14 residues. The CDR3 loop is CASSAGTGNGELFF. Here the CDR3 DNA reads TGCGCCAGCAGCGCAGGGACAGGAAACGGGGAGCTGTTTTTT.

The genes are TRBV5-1 and TRBJ2-3; the match to TRBD1 covers 9 bases. V was clipped by 0 bases and J by 4 bases; unmatched bases: 12. Germline V gene lookup returns CDR1 SGHRS and CDR2 YFSETQ. The CDR3 length is 18 residues. The CDR3 nucleotides are TGCGCCAGCAGCTTGGACCCCACCACAGGGGGCAGGGCAGATACGCAGTATTTT. It yields the protein CASSLDPTTGGRADTQYF.

The chain links TRBV5-1 to TRBJ1-3; TRBD1 is a possible D gene (6 bases). The germline gives CDR1 SGHRS, CDR2 YFSETQ. V was pared by 2 bases and J by 0 bases, with 15 bases between. CDR3 size: 17 residues. CDR3 nucleotide sequence: TGCGCCAGCAGCTTAACAGGGCCGGTTTACTCTGGAAACACCATATATTTT. As protein: CASSLTGPVYSGNTIYF.

J is TRBJ1-2 and V is TRBV21-1. TRBV21-1 counts as a pseudogene. The CDR3 runs to 13 residues. The CDR3 here is CASGAGQHYGYTF. The CDR3 DNA is TGTGCCAGCGGAGCGGGTCAGCACTATGGCTACACCTTC.

The chain combines TRBV18 with TRBJ2-1; D may be TRBD2 (5 bases). The V and J ends lost 2 bases and 1 base respectively, with 12 bases between them. The CDR3 extends over 16 amino acids. Germline V gives CDR1 KGHSH, CDR2 LQKENI. The CDR3 DNA is TGTGCCAGCTCACCAAGAGCGGTTGTATCCTACAATGAGCAGTTCTTC. Its protein product is CASSPRAVVSYNEQFF.

V is TRBV7-9 and J is TRBJ2-6; D ambiguous. Trimming pared 5 bases from V and 4 bases from J, leaving 15 bases between. Germline values: CDR1 SEHNR, CDR2 FQNEAQ (reference sequence). There are 16 residues in the CDR3. Here the CDR3 reads CASSPPSARGANVLTF. CDR3 bases: TGTGCCAGCAGCCCTCCGTCCGCGAGGGGGGCCAACGTCCTGACTTTC.

Written as DNA, the CDR3 is TGTGCCAGCAGTGACCCCAATCAGCCCCAGCATTTT. It specifies CASSDPNQPQHF. This sequence joins TRBV6-4 and TRBJ1-5; D unclear. The V end lost 2 bases, the J end lost 3 bases, and 2 bases lay between the germline ends. From germline, CDR1 is MRHNA and CDR2 SNTAGT. The CDR3 contains 12 residues.